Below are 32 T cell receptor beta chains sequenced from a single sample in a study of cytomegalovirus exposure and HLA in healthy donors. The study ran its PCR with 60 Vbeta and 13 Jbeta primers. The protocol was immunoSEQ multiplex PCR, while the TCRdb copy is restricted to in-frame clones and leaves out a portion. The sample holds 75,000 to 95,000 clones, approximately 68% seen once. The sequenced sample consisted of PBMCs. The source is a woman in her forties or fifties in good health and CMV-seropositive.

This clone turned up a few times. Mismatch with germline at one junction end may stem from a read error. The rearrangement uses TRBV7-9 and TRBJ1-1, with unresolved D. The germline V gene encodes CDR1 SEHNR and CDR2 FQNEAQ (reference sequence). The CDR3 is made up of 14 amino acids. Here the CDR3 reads CSSSLQYSNTEAFF. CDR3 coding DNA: TGTTCCAGCAGCTTACAGTACAGCAACACTGAAGCTTTCTTT.

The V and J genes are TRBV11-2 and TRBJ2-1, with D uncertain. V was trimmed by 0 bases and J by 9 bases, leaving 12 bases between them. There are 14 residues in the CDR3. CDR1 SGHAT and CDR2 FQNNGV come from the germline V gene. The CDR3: CASSLDPQVGEQFF. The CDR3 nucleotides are TGTGCCAGCAGCTTAGATCCTCAGGTCGGTGAGCAGTTCTTC.

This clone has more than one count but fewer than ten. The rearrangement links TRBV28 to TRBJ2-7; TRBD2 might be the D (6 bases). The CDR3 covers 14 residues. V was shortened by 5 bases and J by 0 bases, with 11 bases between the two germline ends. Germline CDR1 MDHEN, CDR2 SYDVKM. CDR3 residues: CASSIGGSSYEQYF. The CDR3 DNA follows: TGTGCCAGCAGTATTGGGGGGAGCTCCTACGAGCAGTACTTC.

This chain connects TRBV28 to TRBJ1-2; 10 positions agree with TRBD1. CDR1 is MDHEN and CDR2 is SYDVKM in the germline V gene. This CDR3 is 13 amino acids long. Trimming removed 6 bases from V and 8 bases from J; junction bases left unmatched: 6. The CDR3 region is CASRGQGIGGYTF. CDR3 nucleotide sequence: TGTGCCAGCAGGGGACAGGGGATAGGGGGCTACACCTTC.

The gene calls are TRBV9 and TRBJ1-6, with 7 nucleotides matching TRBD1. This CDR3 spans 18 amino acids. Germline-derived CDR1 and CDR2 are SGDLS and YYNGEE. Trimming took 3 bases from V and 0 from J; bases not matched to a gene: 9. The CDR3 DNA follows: TGTGCCAGCAGCGCGCCTCCAGGGGGTAGCTCCTATAATTCACCCCTCCACTTT. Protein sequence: CASSAPPGGSSYNSPLHF.

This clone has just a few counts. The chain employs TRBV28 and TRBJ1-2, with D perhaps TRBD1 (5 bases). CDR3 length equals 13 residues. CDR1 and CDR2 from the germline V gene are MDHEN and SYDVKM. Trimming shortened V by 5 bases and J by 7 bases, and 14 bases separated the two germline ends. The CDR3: CASSQQVRSGYTF. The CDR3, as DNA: TGTGCCAGCAGTCAACAGGTGCGGAGTGGCTACACCTTC.

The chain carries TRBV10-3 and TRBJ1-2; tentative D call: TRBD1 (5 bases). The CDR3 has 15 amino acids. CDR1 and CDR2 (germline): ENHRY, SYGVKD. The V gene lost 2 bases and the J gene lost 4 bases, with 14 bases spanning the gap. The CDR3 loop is CAISESFTGGYGYTF. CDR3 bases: TGTGCCATCAGTGAGAGTTTTACCGGGGGCTATGGCTACACCTTC.

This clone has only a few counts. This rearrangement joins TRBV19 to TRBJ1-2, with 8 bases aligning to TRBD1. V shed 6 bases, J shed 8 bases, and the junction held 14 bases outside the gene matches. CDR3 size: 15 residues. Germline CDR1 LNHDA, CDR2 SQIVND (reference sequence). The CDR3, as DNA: TGTGCCAGTAGCCAAACCGGACAGGGCGGATTCGGCTACACCTTC. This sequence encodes CASSQTGQGGFGYTF.

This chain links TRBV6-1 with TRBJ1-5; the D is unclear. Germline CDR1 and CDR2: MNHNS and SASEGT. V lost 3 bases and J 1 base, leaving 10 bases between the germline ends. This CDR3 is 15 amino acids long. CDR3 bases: TGTGCCAGCAGTGAGGCACCTTGGAGCAATCAGCCCCAGCATTTT. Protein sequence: CASSEAPWSNQPQHF.

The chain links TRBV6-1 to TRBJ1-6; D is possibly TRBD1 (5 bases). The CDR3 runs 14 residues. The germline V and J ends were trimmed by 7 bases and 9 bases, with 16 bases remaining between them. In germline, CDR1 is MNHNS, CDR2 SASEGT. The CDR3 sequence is CASNPRGEGSPLHF. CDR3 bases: TGTGCCAGCAACCCCCGAGGGGAGGGTTCACCCCTCCACTTT.

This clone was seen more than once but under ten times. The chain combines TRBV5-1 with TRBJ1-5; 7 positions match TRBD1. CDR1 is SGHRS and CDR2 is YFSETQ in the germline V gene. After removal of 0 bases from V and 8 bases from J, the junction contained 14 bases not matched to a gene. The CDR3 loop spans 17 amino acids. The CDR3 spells CASSLGPERGQGEPQHF. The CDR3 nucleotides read TGCGCCAGCAGCTTGGGCCCGGAGAGGGGGCAGGGGGAGCCCCAGCATTTT.

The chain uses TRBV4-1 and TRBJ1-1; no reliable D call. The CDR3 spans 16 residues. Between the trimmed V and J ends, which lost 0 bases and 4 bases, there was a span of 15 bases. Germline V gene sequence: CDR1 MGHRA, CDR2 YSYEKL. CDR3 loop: CASSQDQSQAGTEAFF. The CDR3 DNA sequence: TGCGCCAGCAGCCAAGATCAGAGTCAGGCAGGCACTGAAGCTTTCTTT.

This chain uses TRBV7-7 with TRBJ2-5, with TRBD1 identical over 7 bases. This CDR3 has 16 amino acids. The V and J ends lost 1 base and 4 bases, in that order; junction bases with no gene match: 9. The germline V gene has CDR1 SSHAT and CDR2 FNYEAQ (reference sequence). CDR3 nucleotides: TGTGCCAGCAGCTTAGGTCTTAGTAGGGACAGAGAGACCCAGTACTTC. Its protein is CASSLGLSRDRETQYF.

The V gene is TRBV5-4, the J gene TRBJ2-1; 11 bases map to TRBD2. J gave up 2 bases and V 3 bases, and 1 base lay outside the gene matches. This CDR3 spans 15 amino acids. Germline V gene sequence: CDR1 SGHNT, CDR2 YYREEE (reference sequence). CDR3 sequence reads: CASSYSGGAYNEQFF. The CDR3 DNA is TGTGCCAGCAGCTATAGCGGGGGGGCCTACAATGAGCAGTTCTTC.

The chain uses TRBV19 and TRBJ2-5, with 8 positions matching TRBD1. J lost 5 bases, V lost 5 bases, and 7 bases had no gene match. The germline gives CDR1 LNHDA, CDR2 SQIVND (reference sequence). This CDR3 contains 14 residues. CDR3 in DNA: TGTGCCAGTAGTCCTGGACAGGGAAGGGAGACCCAGTACTTC. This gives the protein CASSPGQGRETQYF. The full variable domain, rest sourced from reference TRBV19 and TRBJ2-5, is DGGITQSPKYLFRKEGQNVTLSCEQNLNHDAMYWYRQDPGQGLRLIYYSQIVNDFQKGDIAEGYSVSREKKESFPLTVTSAQKNPTAFYLCASSPGQGRETQYFGPGTRLLVL.

CDR3 nucleotide sequence: TGTGCCAGCAGTGAAGCGCTCTCCGGACAGGGAGGAGAAAAACTGTTTTTT. Translation gives CASSEALSGQGGEKLFF. This chain uses TRBV6-1 with TRBJ1-4; TRBD1 matches 8 bases. Germline CDR1 MNHNS, CDR2 SASEGT. The CDR3 is made up of 17 amino acids. The V and J ends lost 0 bases and 8 bases, in that order; junction bases with no gene match: 11.

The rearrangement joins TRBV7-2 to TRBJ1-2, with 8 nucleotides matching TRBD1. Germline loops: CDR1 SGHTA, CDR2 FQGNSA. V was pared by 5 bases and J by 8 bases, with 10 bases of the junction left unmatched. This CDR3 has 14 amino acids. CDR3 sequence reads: CASSGQQGVGGYTF. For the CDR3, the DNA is TGTGCCAGCAGCGGGCAACAGGGGGTCGGGGGCTACACCTTC. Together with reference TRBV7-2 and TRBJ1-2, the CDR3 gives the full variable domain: GAGVSQSPSNKVTEKGKDVELRCDPISGHTALYWYRQSLGQGLEFLIYFQGNSAPDKSGLPSDRFSAERTGGSVSTLTIQRTQQEDSAVYLCASSGQQGVGGYTFGSGTRLTVV.

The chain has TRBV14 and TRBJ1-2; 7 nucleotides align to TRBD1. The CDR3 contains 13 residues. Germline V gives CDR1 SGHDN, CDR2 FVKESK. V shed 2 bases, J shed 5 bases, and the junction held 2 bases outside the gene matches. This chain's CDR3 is CASSQLQGYGYTF. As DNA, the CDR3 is TGTGCCAGCAGCCAACTACAGGGGTATGGCTACACCTTC. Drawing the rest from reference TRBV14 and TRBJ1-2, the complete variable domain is EAGVTQFPSHSVIEKGQTVTLRCDPISGHDNLYWYRRVMGKEIKFLLHFVKESKQDESGMPNNRFLAERTGGTYSTLKVQPAELEDSGVYFCASSQLQGYGYTFGSGTRLTVV.

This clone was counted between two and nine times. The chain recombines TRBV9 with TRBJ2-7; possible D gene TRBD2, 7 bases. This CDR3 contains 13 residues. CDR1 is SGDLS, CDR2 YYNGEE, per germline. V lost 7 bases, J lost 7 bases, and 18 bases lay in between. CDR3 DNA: TGTGCCAGCGGCCCCGGGGGGCGGTATGAGCAGTACTTC. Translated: CASGPGGRYEQYF.

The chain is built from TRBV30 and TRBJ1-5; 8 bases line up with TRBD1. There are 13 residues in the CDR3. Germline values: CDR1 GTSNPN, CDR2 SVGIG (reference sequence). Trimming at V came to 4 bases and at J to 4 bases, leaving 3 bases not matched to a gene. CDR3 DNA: TGTGCCTGGACAGGGGGCTGGAATCAGCCCCAGCATTTT. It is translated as CAWTGGWNQPQHF. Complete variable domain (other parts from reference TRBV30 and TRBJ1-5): SQTIHQWPATLVQPVGSPLSLECTVEGTSNPNLYWYRQAAGRGLQLLFYSVGIGQISSEVPQNLSASRPQDRQFILSSKKLLLSDSGFYLCAWTGGWNQPQHFGDGTRLSIL.

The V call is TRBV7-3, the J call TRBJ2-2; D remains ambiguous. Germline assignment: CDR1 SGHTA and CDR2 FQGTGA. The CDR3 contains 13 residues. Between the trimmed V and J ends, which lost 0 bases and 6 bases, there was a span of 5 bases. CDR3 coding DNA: TGTGCCAGCAGCTTAACGAGGTCCGGGGAGCTGTTTTTT. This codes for CASSLTRSGELFF.

CDR3 amino acids: CAISESNRNPVLVEQFF. For the CDR3, the DNA is TGTGCCATCAGTGAGTCGAATAGGAACCCGGTACTAGTTGAGCAGTTCTTC. The V gene is TRBV10-3, the J gene TRBJ2-1, with D possibly matching TRBD2 (5 bases). The CDR3 length is 17 residues. Germline V gene sequence: CDR1 ENHRY, CDR2 SYGVKD. The V gene lost 0 bases and the J gene lost 9 bases, with 21 bases spanning the gap.

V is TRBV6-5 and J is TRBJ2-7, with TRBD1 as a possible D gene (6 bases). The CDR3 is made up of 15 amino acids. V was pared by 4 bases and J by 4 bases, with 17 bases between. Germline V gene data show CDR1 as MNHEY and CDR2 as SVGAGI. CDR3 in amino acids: CASSFEPGQRYEQYF. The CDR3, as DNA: TGTGCCAGCAGTTTTGAACCAGGACAGAGGTACGAGCAGTACTTC.

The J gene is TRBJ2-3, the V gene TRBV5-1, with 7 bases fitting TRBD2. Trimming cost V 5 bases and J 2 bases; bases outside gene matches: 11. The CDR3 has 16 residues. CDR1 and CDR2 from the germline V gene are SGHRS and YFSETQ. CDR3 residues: CASRTGERGVTDTQYF. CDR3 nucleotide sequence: TGCGCCAGCAGAACCGGAGAGCGGGGAGTCACAGATACGCAGTATTTT.

The chain's CDR3 is CASSPSGVNSYNSPLHF. The CDR3 nucleotides are TGTGCCAGCAGCCCATCAGGGGTGAACTCCTATAATTCACCCCTCCACTTT. V gene TRBV9 combines with J gene TRBJ1-6; D might be TRBD1 (6 bases). The CDR3 totals 17 residues. Germline lookup yields CDR1 SGDLS and CDR2 YYNGEE. V shed 4 bases and J shed 0 bases, with 14 bases lying between them.

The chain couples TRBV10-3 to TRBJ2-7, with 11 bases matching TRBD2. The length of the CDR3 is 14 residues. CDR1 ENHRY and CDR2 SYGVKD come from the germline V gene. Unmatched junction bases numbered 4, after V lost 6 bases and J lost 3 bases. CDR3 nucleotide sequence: TGTGCCATCAGCACCGGGACTAGCGGCTACGAGCAGTACTTC. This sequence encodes CAISTGTSGYEQYF.

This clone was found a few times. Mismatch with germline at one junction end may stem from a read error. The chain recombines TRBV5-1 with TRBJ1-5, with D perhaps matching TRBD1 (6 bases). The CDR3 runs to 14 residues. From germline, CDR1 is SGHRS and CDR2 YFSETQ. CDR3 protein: CASRLDGQNQPQHF. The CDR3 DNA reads TGCGCCAGCAGATTGGATGGACAGAATCAGCCCCAGCATTTT. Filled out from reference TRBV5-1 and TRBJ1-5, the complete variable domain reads KAGVTQTPRYLIKTRGQQVTLSCSPISGHRSVSWYQQTPGQGLQFLFEYFSETQRNKGNFPGRFSGRQFSNSRSEMNVSTLELGDSALYLCASRLDGQNQPQHFGDGTRLSIL.

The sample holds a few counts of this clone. The CDR3: CASSFSLAGGSSYNEQFF. The DNA of the CDR3 is TGTGCCAGCAGCTTCTCACTAGCGGGGGGAAGCTCCTACAATGAGCAGTTCTTC. The rearrangement links TRBV5-4 to TRBJ2-1, with 12 bases fitting TRBD2. Germline CDR1 reads SGHNT; CDR2 reads YYREEE (reference sequence). The CDR3 spans 18 residues. Germline trimming cut 2 bases from V and 0 bases from J; bases unmatched to any gene: 6.

In DNA form, the CDR3 reads TGTGCCAGCAGTTATCAGGCGCGAGAAGGGGATACTGAAGCTTTCTTT. This translates into CASSYQAREGDTEAFF. The chain has TRBV6-5 and TRBJ1-1; TRBD1 is a possible D gene (5 bases). Trimming cost V 3 bases and J 5 bases, with 19 bases left between them. The germline V gene encodes CDR1 MNHEY and CDR2 SVGAGI. The CDR3 covers 16 residues.

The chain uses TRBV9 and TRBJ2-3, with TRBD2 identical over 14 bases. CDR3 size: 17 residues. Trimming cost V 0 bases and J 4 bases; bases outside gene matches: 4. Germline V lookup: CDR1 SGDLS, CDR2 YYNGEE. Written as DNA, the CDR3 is TGTGCCAGCAGCGTAGCGGGACTAGCGGGGGTAGCAGATACGCAGTATTTT. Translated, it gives CASSVAGLAGVADTQYF.

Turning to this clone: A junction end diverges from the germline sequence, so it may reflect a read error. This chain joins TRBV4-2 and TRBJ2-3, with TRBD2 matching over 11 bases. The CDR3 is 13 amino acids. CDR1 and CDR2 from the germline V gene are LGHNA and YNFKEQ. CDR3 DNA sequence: TGTGCCAGCAGCCAGTCCGGGACTAGCGGTGCCTCTTTT. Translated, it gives CASSQSGTSGASF.

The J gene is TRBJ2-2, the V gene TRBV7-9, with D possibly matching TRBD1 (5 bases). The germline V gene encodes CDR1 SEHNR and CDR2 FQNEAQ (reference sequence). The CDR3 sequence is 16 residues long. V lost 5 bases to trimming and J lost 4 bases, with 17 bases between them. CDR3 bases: TGTGCCAGCAGCCTCCGTAGGGGCCCCGTCACCGGGGAGCTGTTTTTT. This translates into CASSLRRGPVTGELFF.